Given below is one T cell receptor beta chain in context. Its antigen is as yet unknown. The entry originates in a study of cytomegalovirus exposure and HLA in healthy donors. General study results and limits: Accurate prediction of most subjects' HLA-A and HLA-B alleles from TCR beta sequences was reported. In a later analysis, most CMV-associated TCR beta chains appeared HLA-restricted. Immune exposure data for these donors was limited to CMV serostatus.

V trimming: 1 base; J trimming: 2 bases; junction bases outside the gene matches: 4. Germline CDR1 SGHDT, CDR2 YYEEEE. This CDR3 region has 16 residues. Researchers ran the PCR with 60 Vbeta and 13 Jbeta primers. Libraries were prepared by immunoSEQ multiplex PCR; TCRdb keeps only in-frame clonotypes and omits some of them. The sample shows roughly 200,000 clones, 80% to 85% of them seen only once. The J gene is TRBJ2-3, the V gene TRBV5-6, with 10 bases identical to TRBD2. This receptor was identified in a woman aged 18-29 years in good health and CMV-seronegative. The sequenced material came from PBMCs. The CDR3 coding sequence is TGTGCCAGCAGCTTGTTTACTAGCGGGGTCACAGATACGCAGTATTTT. Residues: CASSLFTSGVTDTQYF. The variable domain in full, with the rest retrieved from reference TRBV5-6 and TRBJ2-3, is DAGVTQSPTHLIKTRGQQVTLRCSPKSGHDTVSWYQQALGQGPQFIFQYYEEEERQRGNFPDRFSGHQFPNYSSELNVNALLLGDSALYLCASSLFTSGVTDTQYFGPGTRLTVL.